What follows are 5 T cell receptor beta chains derived from one specimen sequenced in a study of T cells after yellow fever vaccination. TCRdb reprocessed the 5' RACE reads via MiXCR and lists one record per CDR3 protein. This sample has approximately 240,000 distinct CDR3 sequences, with more than 3.5% found just once. Sequenced material: PBMCs, taken 15 days after the yellow fever booster vaccination. All receptors come from a man younger than 35 who received the YFV17D yellow fever vaccine.

This clonotype showed up many times. The gene calls are TRBV18 and TRBJ2-3; D is undetermined. This CDR3 has 13 residues. The germline V gene has CDR1 KGHSH and CDR2 LQKENI. Trimming cost V 3 bases and J 5 bases, with 9 bases left between them. DNA for the CDR3: TGTGCCAGCTCACCCGACTTGGTAGATACGCAGTATTTT. It codes for CASSPDLVDTQYF.

In its sample, this clonotype was seen many times. The chain has TRBV30 and TRBJ2-5, with 7 bases fitting TRBD1. This CDR3 has 14 residues. The germline gives CDR1 GTSNPN, CDR2 SVGIG (reference sequence). V was clipped by 1 base and J by 1 base; unmatched bases: 3. CDR3 in DNA: TGTGCCTGGAGTGCGACAGGGCTCCAAGAGACCCAGTACTTC. Amino acids: CAWSATGLQETQYF.

Ten or more counts support this clonotype. This chain connects TRBV5-1 to TRBJ1-6; the match to TRBD1 covers 8 bases. Per germline, CDR1 SGHRS and CDR2 YFSETQ. Trimming cost V 4 bases and J 7 bases; bases outside gene matches: 13. The CDR3 is 17 amino acids. Here the CDR3 reads CASSERDRRGGNSPLHF. The CDR3 DNA reads TGCGCCAGCAGCGAACGGGACAGGCGAGGAGGCAATTCACCCCTCCACTTT.

This clonotype was detected ten times or more. The chain links TRBV4-2 to TRBJ1-5; tentative D call: TRBD1 (5 bases). The germline gives CDR1 LGHNA, CDR2 YNFKEQ. V gave up 0 bases and J gave up 6 bases, with 18 bases separating them. The CDR3 length is 17 residues. This CDR3 is CASSQEPKGFEGQPQHF. CDR3 DNA sequence: TGTGCCAGCAGCCAAGAGCCTAAGGGGTTCGAAGGTCAGCCCCAGCATTTT.

This clonotype was recorded at least ten times. J is TRBJ2-6 and V is TRBV27; 11 nucleotides match TRBD1. The CDR3 spans 17 residues. Germline trimming cut 4 bases from V and 0 bases from J; bases unmatched to any gene: 2. From germline, CDR1 is MNHEY and CDR2 SMNVEV (reference sequence). CDR3 loop: CASSSGQGASGANVLTF. In nucleotides, the CDR3 is TGTGCCAGCAGTTCCGGACAGGGGGCCTCTGGGGCCAACGTCCTGACTTTC.